These 20 T cell receptor beta chains came from one sample sequenced in a study of shared clonotypes between healthy human individuals. Profiled with immunoSEQ multiplex PCR; TCRdb holds only in-frame clones, not every one. Of roughly 2.2 million clones listed, approximately 90% are singletons. The sequencing sample was made of naive CD4+ T cells from PBMCs. Subset of the sample: CD45RA+ positively selected. The source of these receptors is a man between 18 and 35 years old in good health. Some clones in this sample may be carry-over from other donors' samples.

The chain combines TRBV6-5 with TRBJ1-4, with D perhaps matching TRBD1 (5 bases). CDR1 and CDR2 (germline): MNHEY, SVGAGI. The CDR3 is made up of 14 amino acids. Trimming removed 8 bases from V and 7 bases from J, with 17 bases in between. The CDR3 loop is CASSGPTTGEKLFF. The CDR3 DNA reads TGTGCCAGCTCGGGACCCACTACTGGTGAAAAACTGTTTTTT.

The rearrangement links TRBV5-1 to TRBJ2-5; D is undetermined. V lost 0 bases, J lost 9 bases, and 18 bases lay in between. Germline lookup yields CDR1 SGHRS and CDR2 YFSETQ. The CDR3 is made up of 15 amino acids. CDR3 sequence: CASSLDAGSPRAQYF. Here the CDR3 DNA reads TGCGCCAGCAGCTTGGACGCCGGCAGCCCAAGGGCCCAGTACTTC.

J is TRBJ1-1 and V is TRBV10-3; D uncertain. The CDR3 runs 13 residues. V shed 8 bases and J shed 4 bases, with 14 bases lying between them. CDR1 is ENHRY, CDR2 SYGVKD, per germline. DNA of the CDR3: TGTGCCATCTCCCCGGGTCGGGGCACTGAAGCTTTCTTT. Its protein is CAISPGRGTEAFF.

This clone was recorded once. This chain uses TRBV4-2 with TRBJ2-1, with 9 bases that match TRBD2. V dropped 4 bases and J dropped 7; count of bases not matched to a gene: 8. This CDR3 spans 15 amino acids. Germline V lookup: CDR1 LGHNA, CDR2 YNFKEQ. CDR3 nucleotides: TGTGCCAGCAGCCCTGGCCGTACTAGCGGGAATGAGCAGTTCTTC. Protein product: CASSPGRTSGNEQFF.

Here the CDR3 DNA reads TGCAGCGTGCCGGGACCGAACACCGGGGAGCTGTTTTTT. It yields the protein CSVPGPNTGELFF. The V gene is TRBV29-1, the J gene TRBJ2-2; D might be TRBD1 or TRBD2, each matching 5 bases. V lost 6 bases and J 0 bases, leaving 8 bases between the germline ends. This CDR3 has 13 amino acids. In germline, CDR1 is SQVTM, CDR2 ANQGSEA.

The chain employs TRBV9 and TRBJ2-2; 7 nucleotides agree with TRBD2. Germline V gene lookup returns CDR1 SGDLS and CDR2 YYNGEE. J lost 7 bases, V lost 4 bases, and 13 bases had no gene match. CDR3 length: 16 amino acids. CDR3 bases: TGTGCCAGCAGCCCTCCGGCGGGAGCAGGGCTCGGGGAGCTGTTTTTT. Translated, it gives CASSPPAGAGLGELFF.

The chain is built from TRBV19 and TRBJ1-5, with 7 nucleotides matching TRBD1. The CDR3 spans 14 residues. J was trimmed by 6 bases and V by 4 bases; bases with no gene match: 6. Germline lookup yields CDR1 LNHDA and CDR2 SQIVND (reference sequence). The CDR3 loop reads CASSTGQVAQPQHF. CDR3 in DNA: TGTGCCAGTAGTACCGGACAGGTAGCTCAGCCCCAGCATTTT.

The genes are TRBV6-4 and TRBJ2-1; TRBD2 matches at 7 bases. The germline gives CDR1 MRHNA, CDR2 SNTAGT. This CDR3 region has 16 residues. The V and J ends lost 3 bases and 2 bases, in that order; junction bases with no gene match: 7. CDR3 nucleotide sequence: TGTGCCAGCAGTGAAAGGGCTAGCGGAACCTACAATGAGCAGTTCTTC. It is translated as CASSERASGTYNEQFF.

This rearrangement joins TRBV7-3 to TRBJ1-1; D is uncertain. The germline V and J ends were trimmed by 3 bases and 0 bases, with 5 bases remaining between them. This CDR3 has 13 amino acids. From germline, CDR1 is SGHTA and CDR2 FQGTGA. Written as DNA, the CDR3 is TGTGCCAGCAGCTTTGATATGAACACTGAAGCTTTCTTT. It codes for CASSFDMNTEAFF.

The J gene is TRBJ1-5, the V gene TRBV5-6; D unclear. The germline gives CDR1 SGHDT, CDR2 YYEEEE. V was pared by 1 base and J by 0 bases, with 17 bases between. The CDR3 is 18 amino acids. CDR3 nucleotides: TGTGCCAGCAGCTTGCGCTCAGGACCATCCCTTAGCAATCAGCCCCAGCATTTT. It is translated as CASSLRSGPSLSNQPQHF.

V is TRBV5-1 and J is TRBJ2-2; 8 bases are a match to TRBD2. This CDR3 spans 18 amino acids. Germline-derived CDR1 and CDR2 are SGHRS and YFSETQ. J gave up 2 bases and V 6 bases, and 15 bases lay outside the gene matches. CDR3 amino acids: CASTFPRVAGGNTGELFF. CDR3 DNA sequence: TGCGCCAGCACCTTCCCGCGGGTGGCGGGAGGTAACACCGGGGAGCTGTTTTTT.

This sequence joins TRBV14 and TRBJ2-7; D ambiguous. V lost 1 base and J lost 11, with 15 bases in between. Germline loops: CDR1 SGHDN, CDR2 FVKESK. CDR3 length: 13 amino acids. This CDR3 reads CASSQGNLPREYF. The CDR3 DNA follows: TGTGCCAGCAGCCAAGGGAATTTGCCGCGCGAGTACTTC.

The genes are TRBV6-5 and TRBJ2-1, with D unclear. CDR1 is MNHEY and CDR2 is SVGAGI in the germline V gene. CDR3 size: 15 residues. Trimming pared 2 bases from V and 4 bases from J, leaving 12 bases between. The CDR3 DNA is TGTGCCAGCAGTTACGACCCAGGTTCTTACAATGAGCAGTTCTTC. Its translation: CASSYDPGSYNEQFF.

The chain has TRBV5-1 and TRBJ2-1; 10 bases are shared with TRBD2. Trimming cost V 4 bases and J 0 bases; bases outside gene matches: 16. Germline CDR1 reads SGHRS; CDR2 reads YFSETQ. The CDR3 has 20 residues. The CDR3 protein is CASSAISGRASLSSYNEQFF. In nucleotides, the CDR3 is TGCGCCAGCAGCGCAATAAGCGGGAGGGCCTCACTAAGCTCCTACAATGAGCAGTTCTTC.

This clone was seen just once. V and J are TRBV30 and TRBJ2-5; a weak D match, TRBD2 (6 bases). With the DNA end fitting TRBJ2-7 better, the J assignment may be wrong. The CDR3 is made up of 13 amino acids. The germline V gene encodes CDR1 GTSNPN and CDR2 SVGIG (reference sequence). The CDR3 bases are TGTGCCTGTCAGGACGGGGGCTCCTACGAGCAGTACTTC. The encoded protein is CACQDGGSYEQYF.

This chain joins TRBV5-6 and TRBJ1-6; 7 positions agree with TRBD1. Germline trimming cut 0 bases from V and 8 bases from J; bases unmatched to any gene: 5. CDR3 length equals 15 residues. Germline V gene sequence: CDR1 SGHDT, CDR2 YYEEEE. CDR3 region: CASSLADRMDSPLHF. The CDR3 nucleotides read TGTGCCAGCAGCTTGGCGGACAGGATGGATTCACCCCTCCACTTT.

J is TRBJ1-3 and V is TRBV30; D unclear. CDR1 and CDR2 (germline): GTSNPN, SVGIG (reference sequence). There are 12 residues in the CDR3. V was clipped by 1 base and J by 15 bases, with 16 bases between them. In nucleotides, the CDR3 is TGTGCCTGGAGTGGGGCCATCAAACCCTCATATTTT. Amino acid sequence: CAWSGAIKPSYF.

The chain joins TRBV5-5 to TRBJ2-5, with a possible D match to TRBD2 (7 bases). Trimming left V 6 bases short and J 3 bases short, with 12 bases between. Germline V gene lookup returns CDR1 SGHKS and CDR2 YYEKEE (reference sequence). This CDR3 has 13 residues. The CDR3 reads CASNIGGEETQYF. DNA for the CDR3: TGTGCCAGCAACATAGGGGGGGAAGAGACCCAGTACTTC. Full variable domain (remainder filled in from reference TRBV5-5 and TRBJ2-5): DAGVTQSPTHLIKTRGQQVTLRCSPISGHKSVSWYQQVLGQGPQFIFQYYEKEERGRGNFPDRFSARQFPNYSSELNVNALLLGDSALYLCASNIGGEETQYFGPGTRLLVL.

Of note for this clone: This same CDR3 is encoded by further DNA sequences in the sample. V gene TRBV10-3 combines with J gene TRBJ1-1, with 7 bases fitting TRBD1. The CDR3 length is 15 residues. V gave up 0 bases and J gave up 1 base; unmatched junction bases: 2. Germline lookup yields CDR1 ENHRY and CDR2 SYGVKD. The CDR3 reads CAISESGTANTEAFF. The CDR3 nucleotides are TGTGCCATCAGTGAGTCGGGGACAGCGAACACTGAAGCTTTCTTT.

This clone was seen more than once but under ten times. The chain has TRBV7-9 and TRBJ1-2; possible D gene TRBD1, 5 bases. V lost 8 bases, J lost 0 bases, and 13 bases lay in between. The CDR3 totals 14 residues. Germline CDR1 SEHNR, CDR2 FQNEAQ (reference sequence). The CDR3 nucleotides are TGTGCCAGCCTGATGGGGGGAGCTAACTATGGCTACACCTTC. It yields the protein CASLMGGANYGYTF.